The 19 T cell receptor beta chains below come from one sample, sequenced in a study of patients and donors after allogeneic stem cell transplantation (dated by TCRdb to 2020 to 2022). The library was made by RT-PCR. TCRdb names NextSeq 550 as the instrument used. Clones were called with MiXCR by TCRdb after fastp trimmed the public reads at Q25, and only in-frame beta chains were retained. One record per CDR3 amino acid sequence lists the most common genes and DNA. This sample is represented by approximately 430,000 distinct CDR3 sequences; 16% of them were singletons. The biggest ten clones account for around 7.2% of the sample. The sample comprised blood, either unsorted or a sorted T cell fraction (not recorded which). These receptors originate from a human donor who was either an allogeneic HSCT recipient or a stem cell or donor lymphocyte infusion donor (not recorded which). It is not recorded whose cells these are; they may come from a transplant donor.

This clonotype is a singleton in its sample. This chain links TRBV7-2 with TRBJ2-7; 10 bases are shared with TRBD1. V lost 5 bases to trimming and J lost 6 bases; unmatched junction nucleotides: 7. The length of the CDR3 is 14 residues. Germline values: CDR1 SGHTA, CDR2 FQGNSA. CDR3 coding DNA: TGTGCCAGCAGCCGGACATGGGACAGGGGCGAGCAGTACTTC. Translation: CASSRTWDRGEQYF.

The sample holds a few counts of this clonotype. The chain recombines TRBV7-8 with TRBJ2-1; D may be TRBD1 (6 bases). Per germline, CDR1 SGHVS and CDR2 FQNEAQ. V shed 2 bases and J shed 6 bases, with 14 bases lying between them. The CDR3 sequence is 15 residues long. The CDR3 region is CASSLRWTASNEQFF. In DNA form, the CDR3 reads TGTGCCAGCAGCTTACGATGGACAGCCAGCAATGAGCAGTTCTTC.

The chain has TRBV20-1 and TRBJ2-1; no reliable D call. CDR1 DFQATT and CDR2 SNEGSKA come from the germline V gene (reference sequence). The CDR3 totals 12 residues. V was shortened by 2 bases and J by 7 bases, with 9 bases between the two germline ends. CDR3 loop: CSARNRTNEQFF. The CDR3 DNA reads TGCAGTGCTAGAAACCGGACGAATGAGCAGTTCTTC.

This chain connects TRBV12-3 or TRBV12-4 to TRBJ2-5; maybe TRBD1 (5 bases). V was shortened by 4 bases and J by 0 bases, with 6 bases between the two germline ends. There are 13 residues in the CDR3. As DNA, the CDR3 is TGTGCCAGCAGTTGGACAAACCAAGAGACCCAGTACTTC. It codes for CASSWTNQETQYF.

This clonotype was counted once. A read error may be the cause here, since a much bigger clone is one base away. The CDR3 DNA follows: TGTGCCACCCACGGACGGGCCAATGAGCAGTTCTTC. It specifies CATHGRANEQFF. This chain joins TRBV21-1 and TRBJ2-1. TRBV21-1 is a pseudogene segment. The CDR3 is 12 residues long.

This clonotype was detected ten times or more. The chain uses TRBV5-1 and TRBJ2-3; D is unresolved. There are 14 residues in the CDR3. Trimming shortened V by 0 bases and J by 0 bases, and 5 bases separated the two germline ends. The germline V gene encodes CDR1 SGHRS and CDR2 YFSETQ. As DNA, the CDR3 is TGCGCCAGCAGCTTGGCAGGCAGCACAGATACGCAGTATTTT. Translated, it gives CASSLAGSTDTQYF.

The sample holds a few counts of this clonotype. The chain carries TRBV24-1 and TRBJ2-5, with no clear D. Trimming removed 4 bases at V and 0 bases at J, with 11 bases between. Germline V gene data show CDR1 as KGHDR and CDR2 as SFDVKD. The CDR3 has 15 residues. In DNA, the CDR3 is TGTGCCACCAGTGAAACGGACGGGTACCAAGAGACCCAGTACTTC. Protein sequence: CATSETDGYQETQYF.

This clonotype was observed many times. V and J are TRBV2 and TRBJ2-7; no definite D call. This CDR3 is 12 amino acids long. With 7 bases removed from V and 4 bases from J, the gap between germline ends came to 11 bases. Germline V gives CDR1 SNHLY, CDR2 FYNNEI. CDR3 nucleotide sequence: TGTGCCAGCACTAAAACAGCTTACGAGCAGTACTTC. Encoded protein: CASTKTAYEQYF.

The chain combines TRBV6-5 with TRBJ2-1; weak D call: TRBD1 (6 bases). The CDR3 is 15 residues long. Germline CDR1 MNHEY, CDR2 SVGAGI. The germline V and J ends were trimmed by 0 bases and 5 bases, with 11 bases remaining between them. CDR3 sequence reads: CASSYSGQGNNEQFF. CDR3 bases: TGTGCCAGCAGTTACTCGGGTCAGGGGAACAATGAGCAGTTCTTC.

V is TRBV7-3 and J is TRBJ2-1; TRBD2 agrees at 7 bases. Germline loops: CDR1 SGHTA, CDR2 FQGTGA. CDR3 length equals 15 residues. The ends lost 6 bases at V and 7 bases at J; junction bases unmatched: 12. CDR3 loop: CASRGPGGSMNEQFF. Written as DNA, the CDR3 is TGTGCCAGCAGGGGTCCTGGCGGGAGTATGAATGAGCAGTTCTTC. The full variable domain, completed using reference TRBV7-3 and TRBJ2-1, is GAGVSQTPSNKVTEKGKYVELRCDPISGHTALYWYRQSLGQGPEFLIYFQGTGAADDSGLPNDRFFAVRPEGSVSTLKIQRTERGDSAVYLCASRGPGGSMNEQFFGPGTRLTVL.

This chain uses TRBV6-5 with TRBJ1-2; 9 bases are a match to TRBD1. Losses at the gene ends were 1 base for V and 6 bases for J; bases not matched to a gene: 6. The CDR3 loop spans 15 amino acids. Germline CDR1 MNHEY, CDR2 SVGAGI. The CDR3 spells CASSYFGTGQDGYTF. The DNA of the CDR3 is TGTGCCAGCAGTTACTTCGGGACAGGGCAGGATGGCTACACCTTC.

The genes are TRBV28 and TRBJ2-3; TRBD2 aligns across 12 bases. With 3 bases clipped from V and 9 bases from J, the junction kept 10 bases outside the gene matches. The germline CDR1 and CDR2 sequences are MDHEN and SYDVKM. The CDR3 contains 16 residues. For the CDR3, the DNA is TGTGCCAGCAGTTTCGGACTAGCGGGACCCGGGGAGACGCAGTATTTT. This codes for CASSFGLAGPGETQYF. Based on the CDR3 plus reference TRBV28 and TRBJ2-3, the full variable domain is DVKVTQSSRYLVKRTGEKVFLECVQDMDHENMFWYRQDPGLGLRLIYFSYDVKMKEKGDIPEGYSVSREKKERFSLILESASTNQTSMYLCASSFGLAGPGETQYFGPGTRLTVL.

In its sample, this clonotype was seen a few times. In DNA, the CDR3 is TGCAGTGCTCCGGCCTTTGGAGTTGAAACCTTC. This translates into CSAPAFGVETF. This chain links TRBV20-1 with TRBJ1-2; no clear D gene. The V gene's germline CDR1 is DFQATT and CDR2 SNEGSKA (reference sequence). The CDR3 extends over 11 amino acids. The V gene lost 5 bases and the J gene lost 14 bases, with 18 bases spanning the gap.

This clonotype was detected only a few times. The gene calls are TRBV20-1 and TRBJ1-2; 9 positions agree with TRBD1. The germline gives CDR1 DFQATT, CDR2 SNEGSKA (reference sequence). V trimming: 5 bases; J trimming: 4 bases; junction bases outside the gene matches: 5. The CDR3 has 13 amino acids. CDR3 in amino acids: CSAPGTGLYGYTF. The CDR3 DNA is TGCAGTGCTCCCGGGACAGGGCTCTATGGCTACACCTTC.

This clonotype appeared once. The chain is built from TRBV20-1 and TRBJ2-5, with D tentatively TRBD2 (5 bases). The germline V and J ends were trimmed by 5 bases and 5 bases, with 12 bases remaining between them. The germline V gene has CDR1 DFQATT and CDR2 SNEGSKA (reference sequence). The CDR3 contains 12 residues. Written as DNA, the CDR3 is TGCAGTGCTGACGGGGAAGGGGAGACCCAGTACTTC. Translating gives CSADGEGETQYF.

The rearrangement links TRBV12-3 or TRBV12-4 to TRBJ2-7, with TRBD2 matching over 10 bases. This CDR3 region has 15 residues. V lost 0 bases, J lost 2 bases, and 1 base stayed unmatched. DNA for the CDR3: TGTGCCAGCAGTTTAGCAGGACTAGCGGCCTACGAGCAGTACTTC. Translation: CASSLAGLAAYEQYF.

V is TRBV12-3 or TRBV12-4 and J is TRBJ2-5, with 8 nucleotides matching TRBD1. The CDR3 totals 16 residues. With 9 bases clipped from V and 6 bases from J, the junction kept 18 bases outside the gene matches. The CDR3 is CARSGERDRSRQTQYF. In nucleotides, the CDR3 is TGTGCCAGAAGTGGGGAAAGGGACAGGTCGAGACAGACCCAGTACTTC.

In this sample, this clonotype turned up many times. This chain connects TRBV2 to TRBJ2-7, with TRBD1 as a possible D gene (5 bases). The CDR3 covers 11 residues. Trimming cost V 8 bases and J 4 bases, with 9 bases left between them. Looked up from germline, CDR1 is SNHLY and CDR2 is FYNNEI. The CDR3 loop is CASSGPYEQYF. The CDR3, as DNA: TGTGCCAGCTCAGGGCCTTACGAGCAGTACTTC.

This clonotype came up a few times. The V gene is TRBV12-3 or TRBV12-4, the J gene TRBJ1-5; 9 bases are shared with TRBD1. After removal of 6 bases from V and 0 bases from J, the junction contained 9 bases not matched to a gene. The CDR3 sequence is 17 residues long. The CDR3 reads CASSHRGRGYSNQPQHF. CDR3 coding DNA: TGTGCCAGCAGCCACAGGGGGCGCGGGTATAGCAATCAGCCCCAGCATTTT.